This TCR beta chain was found in a study of human T cells and chemical hapten exposure. Time point reported: patch test 3, about 24 weeks after DPC sensitization. Specified treatment: therapeutic diphenylcyclopropenone sensitization with weekly scalp DPC. Patch tests were applied only after blood draws. TCRdb passed the RACE reads through MiXCR, listing each CDR3 protein once. The table lists about 82,000 distinct CDR3 sequences, 10% to 15% of them singletons, with approximately 6% in the top ten. The V gene end was trimmed by 6 bases and the J gene end by 0 bases; junction bases not matched to a gene: 5. Germline V lookup: CDR1 DFQATT, CDR2 SNEGSKA (reference sequence). The CDR3 contains 15 residues.

The TCR sequence derives from a woman aged 45-65 years with alopecia areata. Some clones in this sample may be carry-over from other donors' samples. The chain carries TRBV20-1 and TRBJ2-1; 10 nucleotides line up with TRBD2. This material consisted of whole blood, taken in connection with sensitization to the hapten diphenylcyclopropenone (DPC). CDR3 sequence (DNA): TGCAGTGCCTACGGACTAGCGGTCTCCTACAATGAGCAGTTCTTC. It specifies CSAYGLAVSYNEQFF.